The 14 T cell receptor beta chains presented below share a single source sample, sequenced in a study of cytomegalovirus exposure and HLA in healthy donors. This table comes from immunoSEQ multiplex PCR, and its TCRdb copy is limited to in-frame clones, with some not included. The sample has 200,000 to 250,000 clones, about nine tenths seen once; the top ten hold roughly 1%. Source material: PBMCs. These receptors originate from a young woman in good health and CMV-seronegative.

The chain joins TRBV28 to TRBJ1-5; D may be TRBD1 (6 bases). This CDR3 is 16 amino acids long. V shed 5 bases and J shed 1 base, with 15 bases lying between them. Germline-derived CDR1 and CDR2 are MDHEN and SYDVKM. The CDR3 loop reads CASSAISQGSNQPQHF. CDR3 coding DNA: TGTGCCAGCAGTGCAATCTCACAGGGAAGCAATCAGCCCCAGCATTTT.

CDR3 bases: TGCGCCAGCAGTGAGCCGGGGCAAGAGACCCAGTACTTC. Amino acids: CASSEPGQETQYF. The rearrangement joins TRBV10-1 to TRBJ2-5; perhaps TRBD2 as D (5 bases). The CDR3 loop spans 13 amino acids. V lost 2 bases, J lost 2 bases, and 6 bases lay in between. The germline V gene encodes CDR1 WNHNN and CDR2 SYGVQD (reference sequence).

The V gene is TRBV27, the J gene TRBJ1-5; D gene uncertain. The V end was cut by 6 bases, the J end by 0 bases, with 12 bases between. Germline lookup yields CDR1 MNHEY and CDR2 SMNVEV (reference sequence). The CDR3 has 15 amino acids. The CDR3, as DNA: TGTGCCAGCAGAGCCGACGGGATTAGCAATCAGCCCCAGCATTTT. Translation: CASRADGISNQPQHF.

As DNA, the CDR3 is TGTGCCAGCAGCGTAGGTGTGAGCTCCTACAATGAGCAGTTCTTC. Translation: CASSVGVSSYNEQFF. The V and J genes are TRBV9 and TRBJ2-1; D unclear. Germline V gives CDR1 SGDLS, CDR2 YYNGEE. The CDR3 consists of 15 residues. Between the trimmed V and J ends, which lost 0 bases and 0 bases, there was a span of 7 bases.

The rearrangement links TRBV2 to TRBJ1-4, with D possibly TRBD1 on 6 matching bases. CDR1 SNHLY and CDR2 FYNNEI come from the germline V gene. The CDR3 is made up of 12 amino acids. Trimming stripped 8 bases from V and 8 bases from J, with 12 bases between. The CDR3 nucleotides are TGTGCCAGCTACAGGGAAGGGGAAAAACTGTTTTTT. This codes for CASYREGEKLFF.

CDR3 protein: CASSAWEGAQGGYEQYF. CDR3 bases: TGTGCCAGCAGTGCCTGGGAGGGGGCACAGGGGGGGTACGAGCAGTACTTC. This sequence joins TRBV6-1 and TRBJ2-7; D may be TRBD1 (8 bases). The CDR3 totals 17 residues. With 4 bases removed from V and 4 bases from J, the gap between germline ends came to 23 bases. Germline CDR1 is MNHNS and CDR2 is SASEGT.

The chain couples TRBV7-8 to TRBJ1-2, with D tentatively TRBD1 (6 bases). Trimming shortened V by 5 bases and J by 3 bases, and 16 bases separated the two germline ends. The CDR3 runs 15 residues. Germline CDR1 SGHVS, CDR2 FQNEAQ. The CDR3 sequence: CASSPGGGEHYGYTF. CDR3 bases: TGTGCCAGCAGCCCGGGGGGGGGCGAGCACTATGGCTACACCTTC. Using reference TRBV7-8 and TRBJ1-2 for the parts outside the CDR3, the full variable domain is GAGVSQSPRYKVAKRGQDVALRCDPISGHVSLFWYQQALGQGPEFLTYFQNEAQLDKSGLPSDRFFAERPEGSVSTLKIQRTQQEDSAVYLCASSPGGGEHYGYTFGSGTRLTVV.

J is TRBJ2-2 and V is TRBV10-1; D is possibly TRBD1 (5 bases). Trimming shortened V by 6 bases and J by 1 base, and 9 bases separated the two germline ends. CDR3 length equals 14 residues. Per germline, CDR1 WNHNN and CDR2 SYGVQD (reference sequence). The CDR3 is CASRGQGNTGELFF. The CDR3 bases are TGCGCCAGCAGAGGTCAGGGGAACACCGGGGAGCTGTTTTTT.

V is TRBV4-1 and J is TRBJ2-7, with 10 nucleotides matching TRBD2. This CDR3 has 15 amino acids. V lost 1 base to trimming and J lost 5 bases; unmatched junction nucleotides: 5. Germline assignment: CDR1 MGHRA and CDR2 YSYEKL. The CDR3 bases are TGCGCCAGCAGCCAAGGCCTAGCGGGAGAAGACGAGCAGTACTTC. Translation: CASSQGLAGEDEQYF.

CDR3 coding DNA: TGCAGCGTTGAAACAGGGGGTTTGAACACTGAAGCTTTCTTT. Protein product: CSVETGGLNTEAFF. The rearrangement joins TRBV29-1 to TRBJ1-1, with TRBD1 identical over 8 bases. The germline V gene has CDR1 SQVTM and CDR2 ANQGSEA. The V and J ends lost 2 bases and 0 bases, in that order; junction bases with no gene match: 2. The CDR3 spans 14 residues.

The V call is TRBV5-6, the J call TRBJ2-5, with 8 bases that match TRBD1. Trimming cost V 3 bases and J 4 bases; bases outside gene matches: 11. CDR3 length: 16 amino acids. Germline loops: CDR1 SGHDT, CDR2 YYEEEE. CDR3 in amino acids: CASSYRTGWFLETQYF. CDR3 DNA sequence: TGTGCCAGCAGCTACCGGACAGGGTGGTTTTTAGAGACCCAGTACTTC.

J is TRBJ2-2 and V is TRBV19, with D unresolved. Trimming took 4 bases from V and 3 from J, leaving 12 bases between them. Germline lookup yields CDR1 LNHDA and CDR2 SQIVND (reference sequence). The CDR3 is 15 residues long. CDR3 region: CASSTRALYTGELFF. CDR3 sequence (DNA): TGTGCCAGTAGTACTCGAGCCCTCTACACCGGGGAGCTGTTTTTT.

V is TRBV5-1 and J is TRBJ2-3; 10 bases are a match to TRBD2. This CDR3 spans 16 amino acids. V was pared by 5 bases and J by 2 bases, with 8 bases of the junction left unmatched. CDR1 SGHRS and CDR2 YFSETQ come from the germline V gene. The CDR3: CASRVGTSVATDTQYF. In DNA, the CDR3 is TGCGCCAGCAGGGTCGGGACTAGCGTCGCCACAGATACGCAGTATTTT.

The rearrangement joins TRBV23-1 to TRBJ2-7; the match to TRBD1 covers 7 bases. TRBV23-1 counts as an open reading frame of uncertain function. This CDR3 is built from 14 residues. V lost 8 bases and J lost 4; bases outside the gene matches: 11. DNA of the CDR3: TGCGCCAGCGCCCACGGGACAGCCTATTACGAGCAGTACTTC. Translation gives CASAHGTAYYEQYF.